This is a list of T cell receptor beta chains from one sample in a study of CD8 T cells in ankylosing spondylitis. TCRdb itself ran the 5' RACE reads through MiXCR, one entry per CDR3 protein. Of over 110,000 distinct CDR3 sequences in the sample, roughly 8% were seen once. The specimen sequenced was synovial fluid, either unsorted or a sorted T cell fraction (not recorded which). The receptors were sampled from a male donor with ankylosing spondylitis. The CDR3 runs from the conserved cysteine through the conserved F or W. Each record gives: V gene, CDR3 length, clone size, D gene, J gene, CDR3 protein, CDR3 DNA. D genes are given only for firm matches. Clone size, where shown, is once, few, many, or a class for clones that have expanded.

V: TRBV20-1; length: 16; size: NA; D: TRBD1; J: TRBJ1-5; CDR3: CSARDGGQGSNQPQHF; DNA: TGCAGTGCTAGAGATGGGGGACAGGGGTCCAATCAGCCCCAGCATTTT
V: TRBV20-1; length: 15; size: many; D: NA; J: TRBJ2-5; CDR3: CSARDRLATEETQYF; DNA: TGCAGTGCTAGAGATCGACTCGCGACGGAAGAGACCCAGTACTTC
V: TRBV20-1; length: 13; size: many; D: TRBD2; J: TRBJ2-5; CDR3: CSARDVSGETQYF; DNA: TGCAGTGCTAGAGATGTTAGCGGGGAGACCCAGTACTTC
V: TRBV27; length: 17; size: NA; D: TRBD2; J: TRBJ2-3; CDR3: CASSLKGAGEWTDTQYF; DNA: TGTGCCAGCAGTTTAAAGGGCGCGGGAGAGTGGACAGATACGCAGTATTTT
V: TRBV12-3/TRBV12-4; length: 17; size: NA; D: TRBD1; J: TRBJ1-1; CDR3: CAIICRDRAIMNTEAFF; DNA: TGTGCCATCATCTGCAGGGACAGGGCGATCATGAACACTGAAGCTTTCTTT
V: TRBV7-2; length: 15; size: many; D: TRBD1; J: TRBJ2-7; CDR3: CASSPRTGSIHEQYF; DNA: TGTGCCAGCAGCCCCCGGACAGGGAGCATCCACGAGCAGTACTTC
V: TRBV29-1; length: 17; size: many; D: NA; J: TRBJ2-1; CDR3: CSVESPQASYSYNEQFF; DNA: TGCAGCGTTGAATCCCCCCAGGCATCCTACTCCTACAATGAGCAGTTCTTC
V: TRBV7-2; length: 18; size: NA; D: TRBD2; J: TRBJ2-5; CDR3: CASSLALLAGGSGETQYF; DNA: TGTGCCAGCAGCTTAGCTTTGCTAGCGGGAGGGTCGGGAGAGACCCAGTACTTC
V: TRBV5-1; length: 14; size: medium-sized; D: TRBD1; J: TRBJ2-7; CDR3: CASSLNQGANEQYF; DNA: TGCGCCAGCAGCTTGAACCAGGGGGCAAACGAGCAGTACTTC
V: TRBV19; length: 13; size: NA; D: NA; J: TRBJ1-2; CDR3: CASSISPALGYTF; DNA: TGTGCCAGTAGTATAAGTCCGGCCTTGGGCTACACCTTC
V: TRBV6-5; length: 15; size: many; D: TRBD1; J: TRBJ1-5; CDR3: CASSLTGAHNQPQHF; DNA: TGTGCCAGCAGCTTAACAGGGGCCCACAATCAGCCCCAGCATTTT
V: TRBV28; length: 14; size: few; D: NA; J: TRBJ2-6; CDR3: CASSSRAGANVLTF; DNA: TGTGCCAGCAGTTCCAGGGCTGGGGCCAACGTCCTGACTTTC
V: TRBV12-3/TRBV12-4; length: 14; size: few; D: NA; J: TRBJ2-5; CDR3: CASSQRTFRETQYF; DNA: TGTGCCAGCAGTCAACGGACGTTCCGGGAGACCCAGTACTTC
V: TRBV20-1; length: 13; size: many; D: NA; J: TRBJ1-1; CDR3: CSAPARGLTEAFF; DNA: TGCAGTGCCCCGGCAAGGGGTTTAACTGAAGCTTTCTTT
V: TRBV7-7; length: 13; size: NA; D: NA; J: TRBJ1-1; CDR3: CASNLDRGAEAFF; DNA: TGTGCTAGCAACTTAGATCGCGGTGCCGAAGCTTTCTTT
V: TRBV20-1; length: 11; size: NA; D: TRBD1; J: TRBJ2-1; CDR3: CSGTGNNEQFF; DNA: TGCAGTGGGACAGGAAACAATGAGCAGTTCTTC
V: TRBV7-2; length: 15; size: NA; D: TRBD1; J: TRBJ2-2; CDR3: CASSFRTGGAGELFF; DNA: TGTGCCAGCAGCTTTAGGACAGGGGGGGCCGGGGAGCTGTTTTTT
V: TRBV5-1; length: 15; size: many; D: TRBD2; J: TRBJ2-1; CDR3: CASSLTGTNYNEQFF; DNA: TGCGCCAGCAGCTTAACCGGGACTAACTACAATGAGCAGTTCTTC
V: TRBV11-2; length: 16; size: many; D: NA; J: TRBJ1-6; CDR3: CASELSPEPNNSPLHF; DNA: TGTGCCAGTGAGCTTAGTCCGGAACCCAATAATTCACCCCTCCACTTT
V: TRBV12-2; length: 15; size: few; D: NA; J: TRBJ1-4; CDR3: CASRHPGSLNEKLFF; DNA: TGTGCAAGTCGGCATCCGGGGTCCCTTAATGAAAAACTGTTTTTT
V: TRBV24-1; length: 15; size: many; D: NA; J: TRBJ1-1; CDR3: CATSGAGSSDTEAFF; DNA: TGTGCCACCAGTGGTGCAGGGTCTTCGGACACTGAAGCTTTCTTT
V: TRBV28; length: 16; size: NA; D: NA; J: TRBJ2-5; CDR3: CASSPYRGRTQETQYF; DNA: TGTGCCAGCAGTCCGTATAGGGGGAGAACCCAAGAGACCCAGTACTTC
V: TRBV19; length: 14; size: few; D: NA; J: TRBJ1-1; CDR3: CASISSRQTTEAFF; DNA: TGTGCCAGTATTTCTTCCCGACAGACCACTGAAGCTTTCTTT
V: TRBV7-9; length: 16; size: many; D: NA; J: TRBJ2-7; CDR3: CASSLDSGGSSYEQYF; DNA: TGTGCCAGCAGCTTAGACTCAGGGGGGAGCTCCTACGAGCAGTACTTC
V: TRBV7-2; length: 15; size: NA; D: TRBD2; J: TRBJ2-3; CDR3: CASSLGDSAGMTQYF; DNA: TGTGCCAGCAGCTTGGGGGATTCAGCGGGGATGACGCAGTATTTT
V: TRBV27; length: 15; size: many; D: TRBD2; J: TRBJ2-1; CDR3: CASRRTSGGANEQFF; DNA: TGTGCCAGCAGGCGGACTAGCGGGGGGGCCAATGAGCAGTTCTTC
V: TRBV12-3/TRBV12-4; length: 16; size: NA; D: TRBD1; J: TRBJ2-1; CDR3: CASSPNRGSVHNEQFF; DNA: TGTGCCAGCAGCCCAAACAGGGGGTCTGTCCACAATGAGCAGTTCTTC